Listed here are 5 T cell receptor beta chains from one sample, sequenced in a study of T-cell reconstitution after alpha-beta-depleted transplantation in children. This sample's TCRbeta library carried unique molecular identifier barcodes. TCRdb fed the PCR reads into MiXCR, producing one record per CDR3 protein. The table has approximately 300,000 distinct CDR3 sequences, over 9% seen once. Sample: PBMCs, taken before TCRalphabeta/CD19-depleted stem cell transplant. Receptors originate from a boy under two years old with acute myeloid leukemia, due to receive a stem cell transplant.

Of note for this clonotype: This may come from a read error, since a much larger clone is one base off. The chain is built from TRBV7-9 and TRBJ2-7, with 11 nucleotides matching TRBD1. Looked up from germline, CDR1 is SEHNR and CDR2 is FQNEAQ (reference sequence). The CDR3 is 17 amino acids. The junction had 10 bases not matched to a gene; V was cut back by 5 bases and J by 1 base. This CDR3 is CASSVDYRDRGSYEQYF. In DNA form, the CDR3 reads TGTGCCAGCAGCGTAGACTACCGGGACAGGGGGTCCTACGAGCAGTACTTC.

This clonotype was seen a few times. The V call is TRBV20-1, the J call TRBJ1-5, with a weak D call TRBD1 (5 bases). The germline gives CDR1 DFQATT, CDR2 SNEGSKA (reference sequence). This CDR3 has 16 residues. V gave up 1 base and J gave up 4 bases, with 17 bases separating them. CDR3 DNA sequence: TGCAGTGCTAGAGTGGTTCCAGGGTGGGTGAATCAGCCCCAGCATTTT. It is translated as CSARVVPGWVNQPQHF.

Many counts were recorded for this clonotype. V and J are TRBV7-9 and TRBJ2-1; D is ambiguous. The CDR3 is made up of 14 amino acids. Trimming stripped 2 bases from V and 0 bases from J, with 5 bases between. Germline V gene data show CDR1 as SEHNR and CDR2 as FQNEAQ (reference sequence). CDR3 sequence: CASSLISSYNEQFF. The DNA for the CDR3 is TGTGCCAGCAGCTTAATTAGCTCCTACAATGAGCAGTTCTTC.

This clonotype has at least ten counts. V is TRBV2 and J is TRBJ2-2; 10 bases align to TRBD2. After removal of 8 bases from V and 4 bases from J, the junction contained 10 bases not matched to a gene. The CDR3 contains 16 residues. Per germline, CDR1 SNHLY and CDR2 FYNNEI. CDR3 loop: CASGTAGGIFTGELFF. CDR3 nucleotide sequence: TGTGCCAGCGGTACAGCGGGAGGGATCTTCACCGGGGAGCTGTTTTTT.

The rearrangement uses TRBV12-3 or TRBV12-4 and TRBJ1-5; D might be TRBD1 (6 bases). This CDR3 has 14 amino acids. Trimming cost V 6 bases and J 7 bases, with 16 bases left between them. DNA for the CDR3: TGTGCCAGCAGCCCCGGGCGGGGGCGGCAGCCCCAGCATTTT. Translating gives CASSPGRGRQPQHF.